This TCR beta chain was identified during a study of CD8 T cells in Susac syndrome. This CDR3 contains 14 residues. The germline V gene encodes CDR1 SGHRS and CDR2 YFSETQ. Trimming pared 0 bases from V and 4 bases from J, leaving 7 bases between. TCR beta from blood CD8+ and CD4+ T cells was sequenced. In the multiple sclerosis control group, patients were treatment-naive and had stable or active relapsing-remitting disease. Only a few counts were recorded for this clonotype. An amount of RNA that ranged from roughly 0.45 to 1 ug was reverse transcribed with random hexamers. The TCR beta CDR3 was amplified by immunoSEQ multiplex PCR across 54 Vbeta, 13 Jbeta. TCRdb reprocessed the immunoSEQ multiplex PCR reads with MiXCR, giving one entry per CDR3 protein. The table has hundreds of thousands of distinct CDR3 sequences, 93% seen once.

The chain combines TRBV5-1 with TRBJ2-2; D ambiguous. Sequenced material: CD4+ T cells from PBMCs. This TCR came from a human donor with multiple sclerosis. Written as DNA, the CDR3 is TGCGCCAGCAGCTTGGCCGGCACCACCGGGGAGCTGTTTTTT. Amino acid sequence: CASSLAGTTGELFF.